A selection of T cell receptor beta chains follows, all from one sample in a study of T cell changes during pregnancy in multiple sclerosis. Produced via immunoSEQ multiplex PCR; TCRdb's table is partial and in-frame only. This sample has roughly 80,000 clones, with roughly 93% found just once. The material sequenced was peripheral blood, taken in the second trimester of pregnancy. Every receptor here comes from a female donor with multiple sclerosis, enrolled in a pregnancy study. CDR3s include the opening cysteine and the closing phenylalanine or tryptophan. The D gene is left open where the match is weak. Expanded clones are given a class, and other clones once, few, many or no size at all.

.,.,TRBV10-2,TRBJ2-2,TGCGCCAGCACTCCGGACTTCCCCGGGGAGCTGTTTTTT,CASTPDFPGELFF
TRBD1,few,TRBV6-5,TRBJ1-4,TGTGCCAGCAGCTGGACAGGGGGTCGGGAAAAACTGTTTTTT,CASSWTGGREKLFF
TRBD2,.,TRBV9,TRBJ2-1,TGTGCCAGCAGCGTAAGGACGGGGGGGTATGAGCAGTTCTTC,CASSVRTGGYEQFF
.,.,TRBV5-6,TRBJ2-5,TGTGCCAGCAGCTCGCAGGGTACCGGTAGGAGTACCCAGTACTTC,CASSSQGTGRSTQYF
.,.,TRBV6-1,TRBJ2-7,TGTGCCAGCTTGTCCGGGACATCGAGCTCCTACGAGCAGTACTTC,CASLSGTSSSYEQYF
.,.,TRBV9,TRBJ2-2,TGTGCCAGCAGTGCCCTAGCGTCCGGGGAGCTGTTTTTT,CASSALASGELFF
TRBD1,.,TRBV27,TRBJ2-7,TGTGCCAGCAGTCCCTCGGACAGGGGGCCCTGGGAGCAGTACTTC,CASSPSDRGPWEQYF
.,.,TRBV14,TRBJ2-2,TGTGCCAGCAGCCGGACAGTTAACACCGGGGAGCTGTTTTTT,CASSRTVNTGELFF
.,.,TRBV5-1,TRBJ2-5,TGCGCCAGCAGCTTGAGGCCAGGAATTCAAGAGACCCAGTACTTC,CASSLRPGIQETQYF
.,.,TRBV5-1,TRBJ1-2,TGCGCCAGCAGCTTGGCTCTGACGGGGAACCATGGCTACACCTTC,CASSLALTGNHGYTF
.,.,TRBV19,TRBJ2-1,TGTGCCAGTAGTGTGATAGCGGCTAACTACAATGAGCAGTTCTTC,CASSVIAANYNEQFF
.,.,TRBV6-6,TRBJ2-7,TGTGCCAGCAGCCGGGACTACGAGCAGTACTTC,CASSRDYEQYF
TRBD1,.,TRBV5-4,TRBJ1-6,TGTGCCAGCAGCTTCGGTGCAGGGGGCTTCGGTTTTGGTTCACCCCTCCACTTT,CASSFGAGGFGFGSPLHF
TRBD1,.,TRBV5-8,TRBJ1-4,TGTGCCAGCAGCTGGCGACAGGGGGGTAATGAAAAACTGTTTTTT,CASSWRQGGNEKLFF
.,.,TRBV2,TRBJ2-4,TGTGCCAGCAGGGACAGATCAAACATTCAGTACTTC,CASRDRSNIQYF
TRBD1,.,TRBV20-1,TRBJ1-1,TGCAGTGCTAGGGGACAGCGACTAGCTTTCTTT,CSARGQRLAFF
TRBD1,.,TRBV27,TRBJ2-7,TGTGCCAGCGGGGACAGCCTATCCTACGAGCAGTACTTC,CASGDSLSYEQYF
.,.,TRBV5-4,TRBJ1-1,TGTGCCAGAGGGGGTTGGAGCTGGGAGACTGAAGCTTTCTTT,CARGGWSWETEAFF
TRBD2,.,TRBV9,TRBJ2-7,TGTGCCAGCTCTAGCACGGCGGGGGGGCCGGGCGAGCAGTACTTC,CASSSTAGGPGEQYF
TRBD2,.,TRBV27,TRBJ2-7,TGTGCCAGCAGTCCCCAAAGGACTAGCGGGTTAGCGGCCTCCTACGAGCAGTACTTC,CASSPQRTSGLAASYEQYF
.,.,TRBV5-1,TRBJ2-5,TGCGCCAGCAGCTTGGGTCCCGGAGACCAAGAGACCCAGTACTTC,CASSLGPGDQETQYF
.,.,TRBV7-9,TRBJ1-4,TGTGCCAGCAGCTTGGCATATGGCGAAAAACTGTTTTTT,CASSLAYGEKLFF
TRBD2,few,TRBV11-1,TRBJ2-5,TGTGCCAGCAGCCGCGGGGGCCAAGAGACCCAGTACTTC,CASSRGGQETQYF
.,.,TRBV6-4,TRBJ2-3,TGTGCCAGCAGTTCCAGCTCCGGGACTCGAACGATTTTT,CASSSSSGTRTIF
TRBD1,.,TRBV27,TRBJ1-2,TGTGCCAGCAGTTCGAACAGGGGCTTCTATGGCTACACCTTC,CASSSNRGFYGYTF
.,.,TRBV6-5,TRBJ2-1,TGTGCCAGCATCCCCACAGGGCTCCGGTACAATGAGCAGTTCTTC,CASIPTGLRYNEQFF
TRBD1,.,TRBV29-1,TRBJ1-1,TGCAGCGTAACCCCCCTAGGGACAGGGGGCGGTGGAGCTGAAGCTTTCTTT,CSVTPLGTGGGGAEAFF
TRBD1,.,TRBV7-9,TRBJ2-7,TGTGCCAGCACCCCATTTTCCGGGACAGCGGCCTCCTACGAGCAGTACTTC,CASTPFSGTAASYEQYF
.,.,TRBV5-1,TRBJ1-1,TGCGCCAGCAGCTTAACAGGGCGAACTGAAGCTTTCTTT,CASSLTGRTEAFF
TRBD1,.,TRBV5-4,TRBJ1-4,TGTGCCGTCTTCTCAGGGGGCGAGACTAATGAAAAACTGTTTTTT,CAVFSGGETNEKLFF
.,once,TRBV2,TRBJ1-2,TGTGCCAGCAGTGCCGTGGGCATTGCTAACTATGGCTACACCTTC,CASSAVGIANYGYTF
TRBD1,.,TRBV27,TRBJ2-7,TGTGCCAGCAGTTTGGGACAGGGACGCTACGAGCAGTACTTC,CASSLGQGRYEQYF
.,.,TRBV12-5,TRBJ2-5,TGTGCTAGTGGCATACAGGGTTGGGAGACCCAGTACTTC,CASGIQGWETQYF
TRBD2,.,TRBV30,TRBJ2-5,TGTGCCTGGAGTGGCCGAGCGGGAAAAACCCAGTACTTC,CAWSGRAGKTQYF
.,.,TRBV19,TRBJ2-5,TGTGCCAGTAGGCCGAGCGAGACAGTGCCGAGCCAAGAGACCCAGTACTTC,CASRPSETVPSQETQYF
.,.,TRBV5-8,TRBJ1-1,TGTGCCAGCAGCTTGGAAGGGAGGGACACTGAAGCTTTCTTT,CASSLEGRDTEAFF
.,.,TRBV5-6,TRBJ1-1,TGTGCCAGCAGAAAAGGGGCTCTCCACCAGAACACTGAAGCTTTCTTT,CASRKGALHQNTEAFF
.,.,TRBV4-2,TRBJ2-5,TGTGCCAGCAGCCAGGAGGGGGGGCTAAAGACCCAGTACTTC,CASSQEGGLKTQYF
TRBD2,once,TRBV30,TRBJ2-5,TGTGCCTACCGAACCTTAGCGGGGGGACCCCTGGGGGCCCAGTACTTC,CAYRTLAGGPLGAQYF
.,.,TRBV27,TRBJ2-7,TGTGCCAGCAGTTTACGGGGTTACACCTACGAGCAGTACTTC,CASSLRGYTYEQYF
.,.,TRBV7-9,TRBJ2-5,TGTGCCAGCAGCCGCCCGGGAGAGGAGACCCAGTACTTC,CASSRPGEETQYF
.,.,TRBV18,TRBJ2-7,TGTGCCAGCTCACCTCGAGGGTTGGACTACGAGCAGTACTTC,CASSPRGLDYEQYF
.,.,TRBV11-2,TRBJ2-1,TGTGCCAGCAGTAGCGGAAGTAGCTCCTACAATGAGCAGTTCTTC,CASSSGSSSYNEQFF
.,.,TRBV7-3,TRBJ2-2,TGTGCCAGCAGCTCCAGGACAGTGACGAACACCGGGGAGCTGTTTTTT,CASSSRTVTNTGELFF